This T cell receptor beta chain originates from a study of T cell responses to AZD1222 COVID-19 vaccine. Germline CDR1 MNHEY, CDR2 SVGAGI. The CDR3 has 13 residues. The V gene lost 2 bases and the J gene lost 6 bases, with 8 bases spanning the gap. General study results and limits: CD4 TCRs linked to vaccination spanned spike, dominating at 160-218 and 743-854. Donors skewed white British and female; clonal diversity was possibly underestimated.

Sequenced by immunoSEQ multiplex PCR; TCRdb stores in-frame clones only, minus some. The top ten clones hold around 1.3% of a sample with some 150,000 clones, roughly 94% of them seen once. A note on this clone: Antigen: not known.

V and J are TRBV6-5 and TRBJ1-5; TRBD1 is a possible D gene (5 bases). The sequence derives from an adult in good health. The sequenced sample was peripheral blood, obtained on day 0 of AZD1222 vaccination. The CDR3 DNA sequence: TGTGCCAGCAGTTACCGGGGGACTCAGCCCCAGCATTTT. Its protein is CASSYRGTQPQHF.